The 18 T cell receptor beta chains presented below share a single source sample, sequenced in a study of T cell responses to AZD1222 COVID-19 vaccine. The method was immunoSEQ multiplex PCR; TCRdb's version includes in-frame clones alone and lacks a portion of them. The repertoire holds roughly 66,000 clones, with roughly 80% as singletons. Sequencing used peripheral blood, obtained on day 0 of AZD1222 vaccination. The receptor set was obtained from an adult in good health.

The CDR3 protein is CASSLGASGNTIYF. DNA of the CDR3: TGTGCCAGCAGCTTAGGAGCCTCTGGAAACACCATATATTTT. The chain links TRBV7-8 to TRBJ1-3, with D unresolved. Trimming took off 1 base at V and 0 bases at J, with 4 bases between the two ends. The CDR3 is made up of 14 amino acids. The germline V gene has CDR1 SGHVS and CDR2 FQNEAQ.

The chain couples TRBV6-5 to TRBJ1-1, with D perhaps matching TRBD1 (5 bases). The CDR3 is 14 residues long. Trimming took 6 bases from V and 1 from J, leaving 12 bases between them. Germline CDR1 is MNHEY and CDR2 is SVGAGI. CDR3 nucleotide sequence: TGTGCCAGCAGGCTCCTAACAGGGAACACTGAAGCTTTCTTT. Amino acids: CASRLLTGNTEAFF.

This clone has only a few counts. The rearrangement joins TRBV5-6 to TRBJ1-5, with D unresolved. V lost 2 bases to trimming and J lost 0 bases, with 12 bases between them. The CDR3 length is 16 residues. Per the germline V gene, CDR1 is SGHDT and CDR2 is YYEEEE. CDR3 bases: TGTGCCAGCAGCTTAAGAGGAAGATATAGCAATCAGCCCCAGCATTTT. Translating gives CASSLRGRYSNQPQHF.

V and J are TRBV10-3 and TRBJ1-6, with D maybe TRBD1 (5 bases). V lost 3 bases to trimming and J lost 5 bases, with 8 bases between them. Germline V gives CDR1 ENHRY, CDR2 SYGVKD. The CDR3 sequence is 14 residues long. In nucleotides, the CDR3 is TGTGCCATCAGTGAAGTGGGGGATAATTCACCCCTCCACTTT. Amino acid sequence: CAISEVGDNSPLHF.

This clone was detected only once. This chain connects TRBV30 to TRBJ2-7; 8 nucleotides line up with TRBD1. CDR1 is GTSNPN and CDR2 is SVGIG in the germline V gene (reference sequence). The CDR3 sequence is 14 residues long. The V and J ends lost 1 base and 3 bases, in that order; junction bases with no gene match: 5. DNA of the CDR3: TGTGCCTGGAGTGCCGGGACAGGTATCTACGAGCAGTACTTC. Protein product: CAWSAGTGIYEQYF.

This clone was seen only a few times. J is TRBJ2-7 and V is TRBV27; 8 bases are a match to TRBD2. The CDR3 consists of 13 residues. From germline, CDR1 is MNHEY and CDR2 SMNVEV (reference sequence). V shed 8 bases and J 2 bases; nucleotides not matched to a gene: 5. CDR3 residues: CASASGGAYEQYF. The CDR3 nucleotides are TGTGCCAGCGCCTCGGGGGGGGCCTACGAGCAGTACTTC.

This chain joins TRBV3-1 (or the pseudogene TRBV3-2) and TRBJ1-1, with D hard to call. CDR1 and CDR2 (germline): LGHDT, YNNKEL (reference sequence). Deletions cut 6 bases from V and 3 bases from J, with 11 bases between. The CDR3 has 13 residues. Here the CDR3 reads CASSRPLDTEAFF. CDR3 DNA sequence: TGTGCCAGCAGTCGACCGTTAGACACTGAAGCTTTCTTT.

This clone was observed a few times. The chain uses TRBV27 and TRBJ1-5; D is perhaps TRBD1 (6 bases). V was cut by 2 bases and J by 2 bases, with 10 bases left in between. The CDR3 has 15 amino acids. The V gene's germline CDR1 is MNHEY and CDR2 SMNVEV (reference sequence). CDR3 sequence (DNA): TGTGCCAGCAGTTTAAGGGGGGTAGGCAATCAGCCCCAGCATTTT. This codes for CASSLRGVGNQPQHF.

This chain uses TRBV19 with TRBJ2-3; D might be TRBD2 (6 bases). CDR1 is LNHDA and CDR2 is SQIVND in the germline V gene (reference sequence). V dropped 6 bases and J dropped 0 bases, with 13 bases sitting between them. The CDR3 runs to 15 residues. The CDR3 DNA is TGTGCCAGTAGGGAGGGGCGGGGCAGCACAGATACGCAGTATTTT. Its translation: CASREGRGSTDTQYF.

This sequence joins TRBV6-1 and TRBJ2-4, with 7 bases that match TRBD1. Germline V lookup: CDR1 MNHNS, CDR2 SASEGT. CDR3 length equals 16 residues. V lost 3 bases, J lost 3 bases, and 8 bases stayed unmatched. CDR3 bases: TGTGCCAGCAGTGAGAGACAGGGTTCAGGCAAAAACATTCAGTACTTC. Translation: CASSERQGSGKNIQYF.

On this clone: An end of the junction differs from the germline gene, which may be a read error. The chain is built from TRBV2 and TRBJ2-7; 7 bases map to TRBD1. This CDR3 is built from 13 residues. Looked up from germline, CDR1 is SNHLY and CDR2 is FYNNEI. CDR3 sequence (DNA): TGTGCCAGCAGTGTTCACCCGAACAGGGGAGTCGACTTC. Translating gives CASSVHPNRGVDF.

The chain joins TRBV9 to TRBJ2-5; 9 positions match TRBD2. Germline V gene lookup returns CDR1 SGDLS and CDR2 YYNGEE. Trimming took 2 bases from V and 4 from J; bases not matched to a gene: 12. The length of the CDR3 is 17 residues. As DNA, the CDR3 is TGTGCCAGCAGCGTCGAGCGGGGGGCGTATTTAGGAGAGACCCAGTACTTC. The encoded protein is CASSVERGAYLGETQYF.

The genes are TRBV4-2 and TRBJ2-1; no clear D. This CDR3 comprises 17 residues. The V and J ends lost 3 bases and 0 bases respectively, with 15 bases between them. Germline V lookup: CDR1 LGHNA, CDR2 YNFKEQ. CDR3 nucleotide sequence: TGTGCCAGCAGCCAGGAAGGGTTCCCCAGCTCCTACAATGAGCAGTTCTTC. Protein product: CASSQEGFPSSYNEQFF.

The CDR3, as DNA: TGTGCCATCAACCAGGGGGAGAACACTGAAGCTTTCTTT. Protein sequence: CAINQGENTEAFF. The chain couples TRBV10-3 to TRBJ1-1; 7 bases match TRBD1. Germline V gives CDR1 ENHRY, CDR2 SYGVKD. The length of the CDR3 is 13 residues. Unmatched junction bases numbered 3, after V lost 7 bases and J lost 1 base.

The chain uses TRBV3-1 (or the pseudogene TRBV3-2) and TRBJ2-6; D gene ambiguous. The CDR3 extends over 16 amino acids. Trimming stripped 4 bases from V and 0 bases from J, with 10 bases between. The germline V gene has CDR1 LGHDT and CDR2 YNNKEL (reference sequence). The CDR3 DNA reads TGTGCCAGCAGCCCCATGGGGTTCTCTGGGGCCAACGTCCTGACTTTC. It yields the protein CASSPMGFSGANVLTF.

This clone was seen only a few times. The V and J genes are TRBV11-3 and TRBJ2-7; possibly TRBD2 for D (7 bases). Trimming took 3 bases from V and 5 from J, leaving 20 bases between them. This CDR3 has 16 residues. Germline-derived CDR1 and CDR2 are SGHNT and YENEEA. The DNA of the CDR3 is TGTGCCAGCAGCTTCTCACGCGGGGGCCTTAGGGACGAGCAGTACTTC. Its protein is CASSFSRGGLRDEQYF. The full variable domain, completed using reference TRBV11-3 and TRBJ2-7, is EAGVVQSPRYKIIEKKQPVAFWCNPISGHNTLYWYLQNLGQGPELLIRYENEEAVDDSQLPKDRFSAERLKGVDSTLKIQPAELGDSAVYLCASSFSRGGLRDEQYFGPGTRLTVT.

V and J are TRBV3-1 (or the pseudogene TRBV3-2) and TRBJ2-1; D may match TRBD1 or TRBD2 (5 bases each). The CDR3 runs 16 residues. Trimming shortened V by 4 bases and J by 5 bases, and 18 bases separated the two germline ends. Germline CDR1 LGHDT, CDR2 YNNKEL (reference sequence). In DNA form, the CDR3 reads TGTGCCAGCAGCCCCACCCGGGACCCGGCGGACAATGAGCAGTTCTTC. Translating gives CASSPTRDPADNEQFF.

The chain recombines TRBV6-5 with TRBJ1-1; possible D gene TRBD1, 6 bases. V lost 4 bases and J lost 0, with 9 bases in between. The CDR3 is made up of 14 amino acids. CDR1 is MNHEY and CDR2 is SVGAGI in the germline V gene. This CDR3 is CASSWGAVNTEAFF. In nucleotides, the CDR3 is TGTGCCAGCAGTTGGGGGGCTGTGAACACTGAAGCTTTCTTT.